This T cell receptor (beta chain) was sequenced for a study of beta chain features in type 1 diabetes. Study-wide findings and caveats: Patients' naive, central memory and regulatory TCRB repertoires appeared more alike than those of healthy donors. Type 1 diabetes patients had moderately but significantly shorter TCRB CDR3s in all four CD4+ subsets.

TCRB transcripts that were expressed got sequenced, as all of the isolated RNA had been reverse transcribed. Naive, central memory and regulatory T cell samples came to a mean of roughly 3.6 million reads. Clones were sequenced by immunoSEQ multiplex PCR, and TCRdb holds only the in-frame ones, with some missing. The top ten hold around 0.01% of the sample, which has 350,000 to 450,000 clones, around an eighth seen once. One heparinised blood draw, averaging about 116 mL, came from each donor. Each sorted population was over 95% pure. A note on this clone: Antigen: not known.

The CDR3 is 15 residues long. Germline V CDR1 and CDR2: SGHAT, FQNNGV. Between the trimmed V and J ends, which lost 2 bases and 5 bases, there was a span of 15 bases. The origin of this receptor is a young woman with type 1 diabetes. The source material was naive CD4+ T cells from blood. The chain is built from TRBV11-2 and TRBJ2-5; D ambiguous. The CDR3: CASSLLLGEAETQYF. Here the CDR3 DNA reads TGTGCCAGCAGCTTACTCCTTGGCGAGGCTGAGACCCAGTACTTC.